The 10 T cell receptor beta chains given below trace back to one sample, sequenced in a study of T-cell reconstitution after alpha-beta-depleted transplantation in children. Unique molecular identifiers featured in how the TCRbeta library was prepared. In TCRdb, the PCR reads were re-called with MiXCR into one record per CDR3 protein. The sample includes fewer than 120,000 distinct CDR3 sequences, about 9.3% of them seen just once. This sample comprised PBMCs from the stem cell graft donor, obtained from the stem cell graft. The source is a human donor who donated a stem cell graft to a child with acute lymphoblastic leukemia.

The sample holds many counts of this clonotype. The V gene is TRBV19, the J gene TRBJ1-5, with 9 bases fitting TRBD1. Trimming cost V 4 bases and J 1 base; bases outside gene matches: 8. Germline lookup yields CDR1 LNHDA and CDR2 SQIVND (reference sequence). This CDR3 has 17 amino acids. As DNA, the CDR3 is TGTGCCAGTAGTACGGGCGGACAGGGGTTGAGCAATCAGCCCCAGCATTTT. Translated: CASSTGGQGLSNQPQHF.

In this sample, this clonotype turned up many times. The gene calls are TRBV5-1 and TRBJ2-5; no definite D call. Looked up from germline, CDR1 is SGHRS and CDR2 is YFSETQ. V was pared by 0 bases and J by 2 bases, with 8 bases between. This CDR3 has 14 residues. The DNA of the CDR3 is TGCGCCAGCAGCTTGGGGTGGCAGCAAGAGACCCAGTACTTC. This translates into CASSLGWQQETQYF.

On this clonotype itself: This clone may be a read error of a much larger clone one base away. This chain connects TRBV11-2 to TRBJ2-6; tentatively, D is TRBD1 or TRBD2 (5 bases each). This CDR3 has 19 amino acids. Per germline, CDR1 SGHAT and CDR2 FQNNGV. The CDR3 is CASSLGGTTPLSGANGLTF. CDR3 nucleotides: TGTGCCAGCAGCTTAGGGGGGACCACCCCCTTATCTGGGGCCAACGGCCTGACTTTC.

This clonotype appeared many times. The chain couples TRBV20-1 to TRBJ2-5; 10 bases fit TRBD2. The CDR3 loop spans 14 amino acids. Germline-derived CDR1 and CDR2 are DFQATT and SNEGSKA (reference sequence). Unmatched junction bases numbered 3, after V lost 0 bases and J lost 5 bases. The DNA of the CDR3 is TGCAGTGCTAGAGATCTAGCGGGAGCGGAGACCCAGTACTTC. Protein sequence: CSARDLAGAETQYF.

This clonotype was recorded at least ten times. The chain is built from TRBV18 and TRBJ1-1; D possibly corresponds to TRBD1 (6 bases). The CDR3 sequence is 14 residues long. Deletions cut 4 bases from V and 1 base from J, with 10 bases between. The germline V gene has CDR1 KGHSH and CDR2 LQKENI. CDR3 amino acids: CASSLTTGNTEAFF. Here the CDR3 DNA reads TGTGCCAGCTCACTCACGACAGGGAACACTGAAGCTTTCTTT.

This clonotype appeared once. V and J are TRBV4-3 and TRBJ1-4; maybe TRBD1 (5 bases). The length of the CDR3 is 13 residues. Between the trimmed V and J ends, which lost 1 base and 8 bases, there was a span of 8 bases. Per the germline V gene, CDR1 is LGHNA and CDR2 is YSLEER. The CDR3 here is CASSQGGGEKLFF. The CDR3, as DNA: TGCGCCAGCAGCCAAGGGGGGGGGGAAAAACTGTTTTTT.

This clonotype occurred many times. The chain couples TRBV29-1 to TRBJ1-1, with D unresolved. Trimming pared 5 bases from V and 1 base from J, leaving 11 bases between. The CDR3 length is 13 residues. The germline V gene has CDR1 SQVTM and CDR2 ANQGSEA. CDR3 loop: CSVPHKGNTEAFF. As DNA, the CDR3 is TGCAGCGTTCCCCACAAGGGGAACACTGAAGCTTTCTTT.

This clonotype was recorded many times. This chain uses TRBV7-3 with TRBJ2-1, with no clear D. The germline V and J ends were trimmed by 2 bases and 0 bases, with 11 bases remaining between them. CDR3 length: 16 amino acids. Germline V gene lookup returns CDR1 SGHTA and CDR2 FQGTGA. The CDR3 bases are TGTGCCAGCAGCTTACATGGCGGAAGCTCCTACAATGAGCAGTTCTTC. Its translation: CASSLHGGSSYNEQFF.

This clonotype has only a few counts. This chain joins TRBV27 and TRBJ1-2, with 12 bases that match TRBD1. CDR3 length equals 15 residues. CDR1 MNHEY and CDR2 SMNVEV come from the germline V gene (reference sequence). The trim removed 4 bases at V and 6 bases at J, leaving 6 bases unmatched. The CDR3, as DNA: TGTGCCAGCAGTTGGTCGGGACAGGGGGCAGATGGCTACACCTTC. Its protein product is CASSWSGQGADGYTF.

This clonotype was counted many times. The chain uses TRBV30 and TRBJ1-1, with D maybe TRBD1 (5 bases). The CDR3 totals 13 residues. Trimming removed 3 bases at V and 1 base at J, with 9 bases between. CDR1 is GTSNPN, CDR2 SVGIG, per germline (reference sequence). This CDR3 reads CAWRTGQNTEAFF. The CDR3 coding sequence is TGTGCCTGGAGAACGGGGCAGAACACTGAAGCTTTCTTT.